The rows below give T cell receptor beta chains drawn from one sample of a study of cytomegalovirus exposure and HLA in healthy donors. Libraries were prepared by immunoSEQ multiplex PCR; TCRdb keeps only in-frame clonotypes and omits some of them. The profile shows approximately 160,000 clones, 65% to 80% of them singletons. Sequencing used PBMCs. The receptors were sampled from a middle-aged woman in good health and CMV-seropositive. Each CDR3 is given with its conserved first and last residue. Size tells how often a clone was seen (once, few, many) or the class of an expanded clone, and some rows leave it out.

v_call clone_size cdr3_aa
TRBV28 NA CASSLGGEAFF
TRBV19 NA CASSRAWVGDYGYTF
TRBV5-1 NA CASSLDVGEGAQPQHF
TRBV19 NA CASLLSGANVLTF
TRBV7-2 NA CASSLLAGGSFFGYTF
TRBV7-2 NA CASSLVATMGGYNEQFF
TRBV6-6 NA CASTPSLGNTEAFF
TRBV7-2 NA CASSLNMGANTEAFF
TRBV27 NA CAMSWGYTF
TRBV4-1 NA CASSQGAGAYEQYF
TRBV2 NA CASSAGAGLYGYTF
TRBV4-3 NA CASSESGGAGETQYF
TRBV6-5 NA CASNRQGRTEAFF
TRBV27 NA CASSSQGPYEQYF
TRBV19 NA CASSIQGANTGELFF
TRBV2 NA CASSRDSRGEETQYF
TRBV19 NA CASSMVSGNTIYF
TRBV19 few CASSSVAGDTQYF
TRBV9 NA CASSVPGGQEETQYF
TRBV9 NA CASSVEVLAGGLNEQFF
TRBV7-9 NA CSSSSGLAPNEQFF
TRBV9 NA CASSERDIRTDTQYF
TRBV5-1 NA CASSLSPSGANGLTF
TRBV6-1 NA CASRAVAASSYEQYF
TRBV6-1 once CASNGQAISYEQYF
TRBV15 once CATSIGASNEQYF
TRBV30 NA CAWQRGSTNEKLFF
TRBV14 once CASSEGLAGVSYNEQFF